Below, one T cell receptor (beta chain) is given with its context. Its antigen is as yet unknown. The sample originates from a study of graft-versus-host responses after intestinal transplantation. Study-wide background: As for transplant type, recipients had multivisceral, liver-intestinal, or isolated intestinal grafts. After anti-thymocyte globulin induction, recipients took tacrolimus and steroids for 3 to 4 years.

TCRdb's table, derived via immunoSEQ multiplex PCR, lists solely in-frame clones and lacks some. Of about 71,000 clones in the sample, 90% were seen once. The material sequenced was unstimulated CD8+ T cells sorted from spleen or lymph node cells, taken before intestinal transplant. The sequence was obtained from a human donor who received an intestinal transplant.

The CDR3 loop reads CASMGETAGGRTEAFF. The CDR3 DNA is TGCGCCAGCATGGGGGAAACGGCCGGGGGTAGGACTGAAGCTTTCTTT. The chain links TRBV10-1 to TRBJ1-1; TRBD1 might be the D (5 bases). Trimming cost V 7 bases and J 5 bases, with 23 bases left between them. The V gene's germline CDR1 is WNHNN and CDR2 SYGVQD (reference sequence). This CDR3 has 16 residues.